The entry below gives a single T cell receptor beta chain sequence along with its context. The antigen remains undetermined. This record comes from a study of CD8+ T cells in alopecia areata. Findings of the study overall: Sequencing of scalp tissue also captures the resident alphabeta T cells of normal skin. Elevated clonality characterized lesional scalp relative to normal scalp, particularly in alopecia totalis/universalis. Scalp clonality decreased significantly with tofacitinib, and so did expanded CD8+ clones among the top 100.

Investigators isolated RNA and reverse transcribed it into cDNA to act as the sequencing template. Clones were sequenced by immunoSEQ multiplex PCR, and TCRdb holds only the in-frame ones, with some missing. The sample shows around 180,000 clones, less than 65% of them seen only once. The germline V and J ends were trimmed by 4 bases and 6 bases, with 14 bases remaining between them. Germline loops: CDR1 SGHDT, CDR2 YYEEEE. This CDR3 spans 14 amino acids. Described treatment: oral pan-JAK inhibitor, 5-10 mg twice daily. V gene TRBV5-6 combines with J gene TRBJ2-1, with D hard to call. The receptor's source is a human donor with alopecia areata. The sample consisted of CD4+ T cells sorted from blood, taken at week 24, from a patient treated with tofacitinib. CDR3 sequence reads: CASSRGLLGNEQFF. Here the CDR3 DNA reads TGTGCCAGCAGCCGTGGGTTACTCGGCAATGAGCAGTTCTTC.